This paragraph covers one T cell receptor (beta chain) sequence. Its specific antigen is unknown. Qualities for individual bases were not recorded, and no much larger clone is one base off. These data are taken from a study of CD8 T cells in ankylosing spondylitis (dated by TCRdb to the late 2010s). In terms of the full investigation: T cell receptor beta repertoires were profiled in healthy donors and ankylosing spondylitis patients so that disease-linked TCR variants could be found. In total, the full study cohort was made up of 95 to 110 healthy donors and approximately 27 ankylosing spondylitis patients. Peripheral blood was sampled, and synovial fluid was additionally collected from ankylosing spondylitis patients. General conclusions and limits of the study: Blood from ankylosing spondylitis patients appeared to be characterized by a TCR beta motif made up of seven or eight highly homologous amino acid variants. Some motif variants had previously been reported in the synovial fluid and blood of reactive arthritis patients, which suggests shared mechanisms of disease initiation. A CD8+ phenotype was shown by the disease-linked clones, which were found at relatively low frequencies in peripheral blood. The disease-linked clones were reported to be significantly enriched in matched synovial fluid samples from ankylosing spondylitis patients.

Sequencing took place on an Illumina HiSeq 2500. Quantitative 5'-RACE with molecular barcodes was used to prepare TCR beta libraries. In the paper's pipeline: Disease-linked TCR variants were identified with a new computational method built on a probabilistic model of VDJ rearrangement. TCRdb ran its own pipeline on the public reads, namely fastp trimming at Q25 and MiXCR clone calling, and kept in-frame beta chains. Duplicate CDR3 protein sequences are folded into a single record with the most common DNA and genes. Clone size and V and J calls follow TCRdb, not the original study. The sample contains roughly 260,000 distinct CDR3 sequences, 15% to 20% of them found a single time. The top ten clonotypes cover roughly 8% of the sample. Sample: blood, either unsorted or a sorted T cell fraction (not recorded which). This receptor was taken from a male donor with ankylosing spondylitis or in good health (not recorded which).

Here the CDR3 is given as CSVDVQGLAQYF. The DNA reads TGCAGCGTTGATGTACAGGGTTTGGCGCAGTACTTC. This chain is built from TRBV29-1 and TRBJ2-4; the D region possibly corresponds to TRBD1 (6 bases align). Counted from cysteine to phenylalanine, this CDR3 has 12 amino acids. Only the CDR3 portion is preserved as DNA: 36 bases, with reading frame beginning at the first base. Per the germline V gene, SQVTM is the CDR1 and ANQGSEA is the CDR2. The junction carries 16 bases between V and J, which are trimmed by 3 bases and 13 bases respectively.